Shown below are 28 T cell receptor beta chains from a single sample sequenced in a study of cytomegalovirus exposure and HLA in healthy donors. PCR involved 60 Vbeta and 13 Jbeta primers. Method: immunoSEQ multiplex PCR; TCRdb's copy keeps in-frame clones and lacks some. Among hundreds of thousands of clones, roughly 82% were seen once, and the ten largest hold 6%. Sample: PBMCs. The receptors come from a man between 40 and 49 years old in good health and CMV-seropositive.

Here the CDR3 DNA reads TGTGCCAGCAGCCTCACAGGGTACACTGAAGCTTTCTTT. This codes for CASSLTGYTEAFF. The J gene is TRBJ1-1, the V gene TRBV5-6; TRBD1 is a possible D gene (6 bases). Germline-derived CDR1 and CDR2 are SGHDT and YYEEEE. The V end lost 4 bases, the J end lost 3 bases, and 10 bases lay between the germline ends. This CDR3 spans 13 amino acids.

CDR3 residues: CASSQGGLAGAGDTQYF. CDR3 in DNA: TGCGCCAGCAGCCAAGGGGGACTAGCGGGAGCCGGGGATACGCAGTATTTT. V and J are TRBV4-1 and TRBJ2-3; 14 bases match TRBD2. The CDR3 has 17 residues. Trimming took 1 base from V and 6 from J; bases not matched to a gene: 6. Germline lookup yields CDR1 MGHRA and CDR2 YSYEKL.

J is TRBJ1-3 and V is TRBV5-1; possible D gene TRBD1, 6 bases. Trimming left V 3 bases short and J 0 bases short, with 10 bases between. Looked up from germline, CDR1 is SGHRS and CDR2 is YFSETQ. This CDR3 is 15 amino acids long. The chain's CDR3 is CASSSTGTSGNTIYF. CDR3 DNA sequence: TGCGCCAGCAGCTCAACAGGGACCTCTGGAAACACCATATATTTT.

The rearrangement uses TRBV7-2 and TRBJ1-2; tentative D call: TRBD1 (6 bases). Germline CDR1 reads SGHTA; CDR2 reads FQGNSA. V was cut by 3 bases and J by 5 bases, with 13 bases left in between. The length of the CDR3 is 14 residues. CDR3 in DNA: TGTGCCAGCAGCTTCCGGGACACCGTGTATGGCTACACCTTC. Its protein product is CASSFRDTVYGYTF.

This clone was detected once. The chain couples TRBV14 to TRBJ1-1; the D gene is possibly TRBD1 (5 bases). V lost 1 base and J 4 bases, leaving 10 bases between the germline ends. Germline CDR1 is SGHDN and CDR2 is FVKESK. The CDR3 contains 14 residues. The CDR3: CASSQGQSRTEAFF. DNA of the CDR3: TGTGCCAGCAGCCAAGGACAGTCGCGCACTGAAGCTTTCTTT. Filled out from reference TRBV14 and TRBJ1-1, the complete variable domain reads EAGVTQFPSHSVIEKGQTVTLRCDPISGHDNLYWYRRVMGKEIKFLLHFVKESKQDESGMPNNRFLAERTGGTYSTLKVQPAELEDSGVYFCASSQGQSRTEAFFGQGTRLTVV.

This clone was counted only a few times. The gene calls are TRBV30 and TRBJ2-6; tentatively, D is TRBD1 (6 bases). CDR1 GTSNPN and CDR2 SVGIG come from the germline V gene (reference sequence). Trimming took off 0 bases at V and 1 base at J, with 10 bases between the two ends. The CDR3 length is 16 residues. CDR3 residues: CAWSVEGTSGANVLTF. The CDR3 DNA sequence: TGTGCCTGGAGTGTTGAGGGGACATCTGGGGCCAACGTCCTGACTTTC. The whole variable domain, remainder taken from reference TRBV30 and TRBJ2-6, is SQTIHQWPATLVQPVGSPLSLECTVEGTSNPNLYWYRQAAGRGLQLLFYSVGIGQISSEVPQNLSASRPQDRQFILSSKKLLLSDSGFYLCAWSVEGTSGANVLTFGAGSRLTVL.

The chain links TRBV5-4 to TRBJ2-7; TRBD2 matches at 7 bases. After removal of 4 bases from V and 3 bases from J, the junction contained 7 bases not matched to a gene. Looked up from germline, CDR1 is SGHNT and CDR2 is YYREEE (reference sequence). The CDR3 is made up of 14 amino acids. CDR3 protein: CASSGSGTSYEQYF. The CDR3 DNA reads as TGTGCCAGCAGCGGGAGCGGGACGAGCTACGAGCAGTACTTC.

V usage is TRBV9 and J usage is TRBJ2-3; D ambiguous. The CDR3 is 13 amino acids. Germline V gene data show CDR1 as SGDLS and CDR2 as YYNGEE. Deletions cut 2 bases from V and 3 bases from J, with 7 bases between. The CDR3, as DNA: TGTGCCAGCAGCGTCGCGGAGACAGATACGCAGTATTTT. It is translated as CASSVAETDTQYF.

The chain combines TRBV5-1 with TRBJ2-7, with 10 bases identical to TRBD1. Germline CDR1 SGHRS, CDR2 YFSETQ. The CDR3 consists of 14 residues. V was pared by 4 bases and J by 5 bases, with 6 bases of the junction left unmatched. DNA for the CDR3: TGCGCCAGCAGCAGATCGACAGGGGGCGACGAGCAGTACTTC. Its translation: CASSRSTGGDEQYF.

The rearrangement links TRBV19 to TRBJ1-5; 10 bases align to TRBD1. Losses at the gene ends were 6 bases for V and 2 bases for J; bases not matched to a gene: 13. The germline V gene encodes CDR1 LNHDA and CDR2 SQIVND (reference sequence). The CDR3 is 18 amino acids. CDR3 DNA: TGTGCCAGTAGCATAACCGGGACAGGGGCCGGGGGCAATCAGCCCCAGCATTTT. Encoded protein: CASSITGTGAGGNQPQHF.

The chain couples TRBV29-1 to TRBJ1-2, with TRBD1 as a possible D gene (5 bases). Per the germline V gene, CDR1 is SQVTM and CDR2 is ANQGSEA. V was shortened by 3 bases and J by 8 bases, with 19 bases between the two germline ends. This CDR3 contains 14 residues. CDR3 sequence (DNA): TGCAGCGTTGAGGGGCTGGGCTATGTGGGAGGCTACACCTTC. Translated: CSVEGLGYVGGYTF.

The chain recombines TRBV28 with TRBJ1-4, with TRBD1 matching 8 bases. CDR1 and CDR2 (germline): MDHEN, SYDVKM. This CDR3 is built from 15 residues. V was pared by 4 bases and J by 6 bases, with 7 bases of the junction left unmatched. The chain's CDR3 is CASSSGGLGDEKLFF. CDR3 coding DNA: TGTGCCAGCAGTTCAGGGGGCTTAGGTGATGAAAAACTGTTTTTT.

The chain is built from TRBV9 and TRBJ2-1; D remains unclear. The CDR3 contains 17 residues. The V end was cut by 0 bases, the J end by 3 bases, with 16 bases between. The germline gives CDR1 SGDLS, CDR2 YYNGEE. The CDR3 nucleotides read TGTGCCAGCAGCGTAGGGCTGGCGCGAGGATACTACAATGAGCAGTTCTTC. Translation: CASSVGLARGYYNEQFF.

This clone was seen once. This chain links TRBV18 with TRBJ1-1; D ambiguous. The germline V gene encodes CDR1 KGHSH and CDR2 LQKENI. Trimming took off 1 base at V and 3 bases at J, with 18 bases between the two ends. The CDR3 loop spans 17 amino acids. This CDR3 is CASSPRTRTRGDTEAFF. CDR3 in DNA: TGTGCCAGCTCACCACGGACGCGGACTAGAGGTGACACTGAAGCTTTCTTT.

The chain has TRBV4-1 and TRBJ1-4; 9 nucleotides align to TRBD1. Germline CDR1 reads MGHRA; CDR2 reads YSYEKL. V lost 4 bases and J lost 2; bases outside the gene matches: 5. The CDR3 runs to 16 residues. CDR3 bases: TGCGCCAGCAGCCTGACTACAGGGGGCACTAATGAAAAACTGTTTTTT. Translating gives CASSLTTGGTNEKLFF.

V usage is TRBV29-1 and J usage is TRBJ1-2; TRBD1 is a possible D gene (6 bases). This CDR3 comprises 15 residues. Trimming left V 0 bases short and J 4 bases short, with 15 bases between. Germline V lookup: CDR1 SQVTM, CDR2 ANQGSEA. The CDR3 DNA sequence: TGCAGCGTTGAAGATCGGGGGGGCGTCTCCTATGGCTACACCTTC. As protein: CSVEDRGGVSYGYTF.

The chain is built from TRBV9 and TRBJ2-2, with 12 positions matching TRBD2. V lost 4 bases to trimming and J lost 7 bases; unmatched junction nucleotides: 11. The CDR3 contains 17 residues. Germline V gene lookup returns CDR1 SGDLS and CDR2 YYNGEE. CDR3 sequence: CASSTSRLAGVGGELFF. The CDR3 bases are TGTGCCAGCAGCACCTCCCGACTAGCGGGAGTGGGCGGGGAGCTGTTTTTT.

This chain links TRBV6-5 with TRBJ2-3, with TRBD1 identical over 9 bases. The J segment lost 5 bases and the V segment lost 5 bases, leaving 8 bases of the junction unmatched. This CDR3 is 15 amino acids long. Germline lookup yields CDR1 MNHEY and CDR2 SVGAGI. The CDR3 DNA sequence: TGTGCCAGCAGTCCAACCGGGACAGGGCTAGATACGCAGTATTTT. Residues: CASSPTGTGLDTQYF.

This clone was picked up a small number of times. The chain has TRBV2 and TRBJ2-7; TRBD2 matches 8 bases. Germline V gene sequence: CDR1 SNHLY, CDR2 FYNNEI. This CDR3 region has 14 residues. With 10 bases clipped from V and 5 bases from J, the junction kept 13 bases outside the gene matches. The CDR3 DNA sequence: TGTGCCATCGTTCTGGTAGCGGGAAACAACGAGCAGTACTTC. Protein sequence: CAIVLVAGNNEQYF.

This clone turned up a few times. V is TRBV2 and J is TRBJ2-7; 8 nucleotides match TRBD2. The CDR3 spans 15 residues. Germline assignment: CDR1 SNHLY and CDR2 FYNNEI. V was pared by 8 bases and J by 1 base, with 10 bases of the junction left unmatched. The CDR3 nucleotides read TGTGCCAGCGGAGGAAGCGGGAGAGTTTCCTACGAGCAGTACTTC. Translated, it gives CASGGSGRVSYEQYF. Looking up the rest from reference TRBV2 and TRBJ2-7 gives the full variable domain: EPEVTQTPSHQVTQMGQEVILRCVPISNHLYFYWYRQILGQKVEFLVSFYNNEISEKSEIFDDQFSVERPDGSNFTLKIRSTKLEDSAMYFCASGGSGRVSYEQYFGPGTRLTVT.

This rearrangement joins TRBV5-4 to TRBJ2-3; 11 bases are a match to TRBD2. The V gene end was trimmed by 4 bases and the J gene end by 1 base; junction bases not matched to a gene: 5. In germline, CDR1 is SGHNT, CDR2 YYREEE (reference sequence). The CDR3 runs 16 residues. CDR3: CASSNLAGGGTDTQYF. The CDR3 DNA reads TGTGCCAGCAGCAACTTAGCGGGAGGGGGCACAGATACGCAGTATTTT.

CDR3 residues: CASGFGGGDTQYF. CDR3 coding DNA: TGTGCTAGTGGTTTTGGGGGGGGAGATACGCAGTATTTT. The chain carries TRBV12-5 and TRBJ2-3; TRBD2 agrees at 7 bases. The V and J ends lost 3 bases and 5 bases, in that order; junction bases with no gene match: 2. Germline V CDR1 and CDR2: LGHNT, FRNRAP. The CDR3 spans 13 residues.

CDR3 nucleotide sequence: TGTGCCAGCAGTTTTGCCGGGAAAATGAACACTGAAGCTTTCTTT. Encoded protein: CASSFAGKMNTEAFF. The chain has TRBV27 and TRBJ1-1; D uncertain. The CDR3 totals 15 residues. Germline CDR1 reads MNHEY; CDR2 reads SMNVEV (reference sequence). V lost 3 bases and J 0 bases, leaving 11 bases between the germline ends.

The chain links TRBV18 to TRBJ2-7, with 9 bases fitting TRBD1. The CDR3 length is 15 residues. J gave up 0 bases and V 3 bases, and 3 bases lay outside the gene matches. The germline CDR1 and CDR2 sequences are KGHSH and LQKENI. The CDR3 sequence: CASSPGTGSSYEQYV. Written as DNA, the CDR3 is TGTGCCAGCTCACCCGGGACAGGGAGCTCCTACGAGCAGTACGTC.

This clone was found once. At one of its ends the junction is not consistent with the germline gene, which may arise from a read error. The V and J genes are TRBV5-1 and TRBJ1-1, with 9 bases lining up with TRBD1. This CDR3 is built from 16 residues. Germline V CDR1 and CDR2: SGHRS, YFSETQ. The CDR3, as DNA: TGCGCCAGCAGATTGGACAGGGGTGAGCGGAACACTGAAGCTTTCTTT. Translation: CASRLDRGERNTEAFF.

V usage is TRBV10-2 and J usage is TRBJ2-5, with TRBD1 identical over 9 bases. Germline V gene sequence: CDR1 WSHSY, CDR2 SAAADI. The CDR3 loop spans 16 amino acids. The V gene end was trimmed by 4 bases and the J gene end by 9 bases; junction bases not matched to a gene: 15. CDR3 sequence reads: CASSGITQGAPRPQYF. The CDR3 DNA follows: TGCGCCAGCAGTGGGATAACACAGGGGGCCCCCCGGCCCCAGTACTTC.

The CDR3 reads CASSLAGGETQYF. Here the CDR3 DNA reads TGTGCCAGTAGCCTAGCGGGAGGGGAGACCCAGTACTTC. The chain is built from TRBV19 and TRBJ2-5; 12 bases match TRBD2. This CDR3 is built from 13 residues. The germline CDR1 and CDR2 sequences are LNHDA and SQIVND (reference sequence). V was clipped by 6 bases and J by 5 bases; unmatched bases: 1.

The CDR3 bases are TGTGCCAGCAGTCGAGGCGCCACCGATGGCTACACCTTC. Translation: CASSRGATDGYTF. The rearrangement links TRBV2 to TRBJ1-2, with no clear D. The CDR3 extends over 13 amino acids. The V gene's germline CDR1 is SNHLY and CDR2 FYNNEI. The V gene lost 5 bases and the J gene lost 6 bases, with 13 bases spanning the gap.